This entry lists 6 T cell receptor beta chains sequenced from one sample in a study of beta chain features in type 1 diabetes. The investigators reverse transcribed all of the isolated RNA, so they sequenced expressed TCRB transcripts. Profiled with immunoSEQ multiplex PCR; TCRdb holds only in-frame clones, not every one. Seen here are more than 150,000 clones, about 13% observed once, and the top ten hold 0.6% to 0.8%. The sequenced sample was central memory CD4+ T cells from blood. All receptors come from a woman aged 18-29 years in good health.

The chain uses TRBV5-1 and TRBJ2-5; 10 bases are shared with TRBD1. The CDR3 has 14 residues. Unmatched junction bases numbered 5, after V lost 0 bases and J lost 9 bases. The germline V gene encodes CDR1 SGHRS and CDR2 YFSETQ. This chain's CDR3 is CASSLGQGALSQYF. CDR3 DNA: TGCGCCAGCAGCTTGGGACAGGGGGCCTTGTCCCAGTACTTC.

The V gene is TRBV28, the J gene TRBJ2-1, with 14 bases aligning to TRBD2. The CDR3 spans 15 residues. Germline CDR1 is MDHEN and CDR2 is SYDVKM. After removal of 6 bases from V and 11 bases from J, the junction contained 9 bases not matched to a gene. CDR3 amino acids: CASSTGTSGSNKQFF. The CDR3 DNA reads TGTGCCAGCAGCACCGGGACTAGCGGGAGTAATAAGCAGTTCTTC.

This chain connects TRBV19 to TRBJ1-1; 8 bases fit TRBD1. Trimming cost V 6 bases and J 5 bases; bases outside gene matches: 5. This CDR3 spans 13 amino acids. The germline gives CDR1 LNHDA, CDR2 SQIVND (reference sequence). This chain's CDR3 is CASRTGEGTEAFF. CDR3 sequence (DNA): TGTGCCAGTAGGACAGGGGAGGGGACTGAAGCTTTCTTT.

This rearrangement joins TRBV6-5 to TRBJ2-4; 7 positions match TRBD2. Germline loops: CDR1 MNHEY, CDR2 SVGAGI. Trimming cost V 6 bases and J 6 bases; bases outside gene matches: 5. This CDR3 has 13 amino acids. CDR3 nucleotides: TGTGCCAGCAGCTTCAGGGAGGGAAACATTCAGTACTTC. Its translation is CASSFREGNIQYF.

Details on this clone: Other DNA sequences within the sample encode an identical CDR3. The chain couples TRBV5-6 to TRBJ2-1; 12 bases match TRBD2. CDR1 is SGHDT and CDR2 is YYEEEE in the germline V gene. The CDR3 contains 16 residues. V shed 0 bases, J shed 6 bases, and the junction held 4 bases outside the gene matches. CDR3 coding DNA: TGTGCCAGCAGCTTGGGACTAGCGGGAGTATCCAATGAGCAGTTCTTC. Translating it yields CASSLGLAGVSNEQFF.

This clone was observed a handful of times. The V gene is TRBV5-1, the J gene TRBJ2-3; D is uncertain. This CDR3 has 14 residues. In germline, CDR1 is SGHRS, CDR2 YFSETQ. V was cut by 0 bases and J by 6 bases, with 11 bases left in between. CDR3 sequence reads: CASSLVVESDTQYF. CDR3 sequence (DNA): TGCGCCAGCAGCTTGGTGGTAGAATCGGATACGCAGTATTTT. The full variable domain, in which reference TRBV5-1 and TRBJ2-3 provide the parts outside the CDR3, is KAGVTQTPRYLIKTRGQQVTLSCSPISGHRSVSWYQQTPGQGLQFLFEYFSETQRNKGNFPGRFSGRQFSNSRSEMNVSTLELGDSALYLCASSLVVESDTQYFGPGTRLTVL.